The next 23 T cell receptor beta chains were all read from a single sample in a study of shared clonotypes between healthy human individuals. Profiling relied on immunoSEQ multiplex PCR, and the TCRdb table lists in-frame clones only, not all of them. The sample contains fewer than 3 million clones, just under 95% of which appear only once. Sequencing input: naive CD4+ T cells from PBMCs. As for subset: CD45RA+ positively selected. Receptors originate from a man younger than 35 in good health. Some clones in this sample may be carry-over from other donors' samples.

This rearrangement joins TRBV2 to TRBJ1-3, with D unresolved. Germline assignment: CDR1 SNHLY and CDR2 FYNNEI. CDR3 length equals 14 residues. The germline V and J ends were trimmed by 4 bases and 4 bases, with 11 bases remaining between them. The CDR3 DNA reads as TGTGCCAGCAGTGTGGGGAGGGCCGGAAACACCATATATTTT. Residues: CASSVGRAGNTIYF.

The V and J genes are TRBV5-8 and TRBJ2-3; no clear D. The CDR3 covers 15 residues. CDR1 and CDR2 (germline): SGHTS, YDEGEE. Deletions cut 4 bases from V and 2 bases from J, with 14 bases between. The CDR3 sequence is CASSVFLWDTDTQYF. CDR3 sequence (DNA): TGTGCCAGCAGCGTGTTCTTATGGGACACAGATACGCAGTATTTT.

The genes are TRBV6-6 and TRBJ2-3, with 10 bases identical to TRBD2. The trim removed 6 bases at V and 4 bases at J, leaving 7 bases unmatched. Germline CDR1 reads MNHNY; CDR2 reads SVGAGI (reference sequence). This CDR3 region has 15 residues. The CDR3 loop is CASSQKREGPDTQYF. For the CDR3, the DNA is TGTGCCAGCAGCCAAAAGCGGGAGGGCCCAGATACGCAGTATTTT.

Details on this clone: The junction departs from the called germline gene at one end, perhaps through a read error. V usage is TRBV14 and J usage is TRBJ2-7; 8 positions match TRBD1. Germline V lookup: CDR1 SGHDN, CDR2 FVKESK. CDR3 size: 15 residues. CDR3 in DNA: TGTGCCAGCAGCCAAGTTGGACAGGGCTCCAACGAGCAGTACTTC. This gives the protein CASSQVGQGSNEQYF.

The gene calls are TRBV4-1 and TRBJ1-5; D is undetermined. Trimming cost V 4 bases and J 6 bases, with 13 bases left between them. Looked up from germline, CDR1 is MGHRA and CDR2 is YSYEKL. The CDR3 has 14 amino acids. CDR3 in amino acids: CASSPPGVVQPQHF. The CDR3 nucleotides read TGCGCCAGCAGCCCGCCCGGGGTGGTTCAGCCCCAGCATTTT.

Comments on this clone: The sample has other DNA sequences that encode this CDR3 too. The chain combines TRBV2 with TRBJ1-2; possible D gene TRBD1, 6 bases. The V and J ends lost 3 bases and 4 bases respectively, with 9 bases between them. Germline V gives CDR1 SNHLY, CDR2 FYNNEI. CDR3 length: 13 amino acids. CDR3 coding DNA: TGTGCCAGCAGTGACGGGGGCTTCTATGGCTACACCTTC. As protein: CASSDGGFYGYTF.

The chain employs TRBV7-2 and TRBJ2-7, with TRBD2 identical over 14 bases. This CDR3 spans 15 amino acids. V shed 5 bases and J 10 bases; nucleotides not matched to a gene: 10. Germline V lookup: CDR1 SGHTA, CDR2 FQGNSA. The CDR3 DNA reads as TGTGCCAGCAGCCCTGGACTAGCGGGAGGTTTGAAACAGTACTTC. Amino acids: CASSPGLAGGLKQYF.

Comments on this clone: At the DNA level, this CDR3 is encoded by other sequences in the same sample as well. The chain recombines TRBV5-1 with TRBJ2-2; D is uncertain. Germline V gives CDR1 SGHRS, CDR2 YFSETQ. The CDR3 extends over 15 amino acids. V lost 0 bases, J lost 0 bases, and 6 bases lay in between. CDR3 residues: CASSLGGTNTGELFF. Here the CDR3 DNA reads TGCGCCAGCAGCTTGGGAGGTACGAACACCGGGGAGCTGTTTTTT.

The chain links TRBV4-2 to TRBJ1-6; 7 bases are a match to TRBD1. The CDR3 has 17 amino acids. Germline CDR1 reads LGHNA; CDR2 reads YNFKEQ. J lost 2 bases, V lost 4 bases, and 8 bases had no gene match. The CDR3 region is CASSLGPTGAYNSPLHF. CDR3 nucleotide sequence: TGTGCCAGCAGCCTCGGCCCAACAGGGGCCTATAATTCACCCCTCCACTTT.

The chain is built from TRBV10-3 and TRBJ2-3, with 7 bases lining up with TRBD1. CDR3 length: 14 residues. In germline, CDR1 is ENHRY, CDR2 SYGVKD. The J segment lost 0 bases and the V segment lost 5 bases, leaving 2 bases of the junction unmatched. CDR3 protein: CAISQGVSTDTQYF. The CDR3, as DNA: TGTGCCATCAGTCAGGGGGTGAGCACAGATACGCAGTATTTT.

This chain joins TRBV9 and TRBJ1-1; 9 bases are a match to TRBD1. The length of the CDR3 is 16 residues. Germline loops: CDR1 SGDLS, CDR2 YYNGEE. After removal of 4 bases from V and 1 base from J, the junction contained 8 bases not matched to a gene. CDR3 bases: TGTGCCAGCAGCTTATACCCACAGGGGGCGAACACTGAAGCTTTCTTT. It yields the protein CASSLYPQGANTEAFF.

The rearrangement joins TRBV5-1 to TRBJ1-3; 8 bases are a match to TRBD1. This CDR3 region has 17 residues. Germline V lookup: CDR1 SGHRS, CDR2 YFSETQ. Trimming took 0 bases from V and 3 from J; bases not matched to a gene: 8. The CDR3: CASSLDGQGADGNTIYF. The CDR3 bases are TGCGCCAGCAGCTTGGATGGTCAGGGGGCCGATGGAAACACCATATATTTT.

The V call is TRBV4-1, the J call TRBJ1-1; 12 bases align to TRBD1. With 4 bases clipped from V and 4 bases from J, the junction kept 7 bases outside the gene matches. CDR3 size: 16 residues. The germline gives CDR1 MGHRA, CDR2 YSYEKL. The chain's CDR3 is CASSRGTGGLGTEAFF. In DNA form, the CDR3 reads TGCGCCAGCAGCCGCGGGACAGGGGGCTTGGGCACTGAAGCTTTCTTT.

Comment on this clone: This specimen includes other DNA sequences encoding the same CDR3. The chain recombines TRBV7-9 with TRBJ1-2, with D possibly being TRBD1 (5 bases). The germline CDR1 and CDR2 sequences are SEHNR and FQNEAQ (reference sequence). The CDR3 covers 13 residues. Trimming removed 6 bases from V and 1 base from J, with 9 bases in between. CDR3 bases: TGTGCCAGCAGTCCAGACAGTAACTATGGCTACACCTTC. It yields the protein CASSPDSNYGYTF.

The chain uses TRBV23-1 and TRBJ2-7; 9 bases are a match to TRBD2. TRBV23-1 belongs to the ORF category, with a function that is uncertain. This CDR3 has 15 residues. V dropped 1 base and J dropped 3; count of bases not matched to a gene: 4. DNA for the CDR3: TGCGCCAGCAGTCAATTAGGTAGCGGGGGCTACGAGCAGTACTTC. It codes for CASSQLGSGGYEQYF.

The chain links TRBV4-1 to TRBJ2-5; 7 bases map to TRBD2. The J call is in doubt because the DNA end fits TRBJ2-7 better. In germline, CDR1 is MGHRA, CDR2 YSYEKL. This CDR3 is built from 14 residues. The CDR3: CASSSPGGAYEQYF. The CDR3 bases are TGCGCCAGCAGTTCCCCGGGGGGTGCCTACGAGCAGTACTTC.

With respect to this clone: The sample has other DNA sequences that encode this CDR3 too. The CDR3 loop is CASSEDRLSYGYTF. CDR3 sequence (DNA): TGTGCCAGCAGTGAAGACAGACTCTCCTATGGCTACACCTTC. The chain recombines TRBV2 with TRBJ1-2; the D is unclear. V gave up 1 base and J gave up 4 bases, with 10 bases separating them. Germline V gene sequence: CDR1 SNHLY, CDR2 FYNNEI. This CDR3 region has 14 residues.

The chain couples TRBV7-2 to TRBJ1-2, with 7 bases matching TRBD1. The CDR3 is 14 amino acids. Germline V gene data show CDR1 as SGHTA and CDR2 as FQGNSA. Trimming took 5 bases from V and 8 from J; bases not matched to a gene: 11. Written as DNA, the CDR3 is TGTGCCAGCAGCGGCCGGATAGGGGGCTCGGGCTACACCTTC. It yields the protein CASSGRIGGSGYTF.

J is TRBJ2-7 and V is TRBV7-9; 10 nucleotides agree with TRBD2. Germline V gene lookup returns CDR1 SEHNR and CDR2 FQNEAQ (reference sequence). J gave up 0 bases and V 7 bases, and 6 bases lay outside the gene matches. The CDR3 totals 15 residues. The CDR3: CASTQAGGPSYEQYF. CDR3 bases: TGTGCCAGCACCCAAGCGGGAGGGCCCTCCTACGAGCAGTACTTC.

This clone was detected only once. The rearrangement links TRBV7-9 to TRBJ2-2; D is perhaps TRBD1 (5 bases). CDR1 and CDR2 (germline): SEHNR, FQNEAQ (reference sequence). Trimming removed 1 base at V and 0 bases at J, with 9 bases between. The CDR3 is made up of 16 amino acids. The CDR3 region is CASSLVRQPNTGELFF. The CDR3 DNA is TGTGCCAGCAGCTTAGTTCGACAGCCGAACACCGGGGAGCTGTTTTTT. Filled out from reference TRBV7-9 and TRBJ2-2, the complete variable domain reads DTGVSQNPRHKITKRGQNVTFRCDPISEHNRLYWYRQTLGQGPEFLTYFQNEAQLEKSRLLSDRFSAERPKGSFSTLEIQRTEQGDSAMYLCASSLVRQPNTGELFFGEGSRLTVL.

The gene calls are TRBV6-5 and TRBJ2-1, with D tentatively TRBD2 (5 bases). Trimming shortened V by 10 bases and J by 4 bases, and 11 bases separated the two germline ends. In germline, CDR1 is MNHEY, CDR2 SVGAGI. The CDR3 spans 12 residues. CDR3 nucleotide sequence: TGTGCCACCACCGGACTGTACAATGAGCAGTTCTTC. Translated, it gives CATTGLYNEQFF.

This sequence joins TRBV18 and TRBJ2-1; 10 bases fit TRBD1. V trimming: 0 bases; J trimming: 7 bases; junction bases outside the gene matches: 3. Germline assignment: CDR1 KGHSH and CDR2 LQKENI. The CDR3 extends over 15 amino acids. CDR3 nucleotide sequence: TGTGCCAGCTCACCACCGGGACAGGGGTGGAATGAGCAGTTCTTC. Residues: CASSPPGQGWNEQFF.

The chain couples TRBV6-1 to TRBJ1-2; D call uncertain. Germline assignment: CDR1 MNHNS and CDR2 SASEGT. Trimming removed 1 base at V and 2 bases at J, with 8 bases between. The CDR3 extends over 14 amino acids. The CDR3 region is CASSEVKENYGYTF. Here the CDR3 DNA reads TGTGCCAGCAGTGAAGTTAAGGAGAACTATGGCTACACCTTC.